These 13 T cell receptor beta chains originate from one sample sequenced in a study of CD8+CD57+ T cells in acquired aplastic anemia (dated by TCRdb to between 2018 and 2020). The listed sequencing device is Illumina HiSeq 2000. TCR beta VDJ combination and CDR3 sequence profiling used genomic DNA as the template. TCRdb passed the public sequencing reads through fastp at Q25 and MiXCR, retaining productive beta sequences. CDR3 protein sequences are deduplicated, and each keeps its most common genes and DNA. The sample table shows roughly 200,000 distinct CDR3 sequences, and 60% to 65% are seen once. The ten largest clonotypes hold approximately 30% of the sample. Sequenced sample: sorted CD4+, CD8+, or CD8+CD57+ T cells (not recorded which) from PBMCs. The receptor set was obtained from a human donor in good health.

CDR3 sequence (DNA): TGCAGCGTTGAGTTATACACAGATACGCAGTATTTT. Residues: CSVELYTDTQYF. This chain joins TRBV29-1 and TRBJ2-3; D is unresolved. This CDR3 region has 12 residues. Between the trimmed V and J ends, which lost 3 bases and 2 bases, there was a span of 6 bases. CDR1 and CDR2 (germline): SQVTM, ANQGSEA.

The chain combines TRBV5-1 with TRBJ2-7; 7 bases map to TRBD1. Germline CDR1 is SGHRS and CDR2 is YFSETQ. The CDR3 consists of 16 residues. J lost 0 bases, V lost 4 bases, and 10 bases had no gene match. The CDR3 nucleotides read TGCGCCAGCAGCCCATCACGGACAGGTAGCTCCTACGAGCAGTACTTC. Protein product: CASSPSRTGSSYEQYF.

This clonotype was detected a few times. The V gene is TRBV2, the J gene TRBJ1-2; 8 bases fit TRBD1. With V trimmed by 7 bases and J by 8 bases, 6 bases remained unmatched. The CDR3 is made up of 12 amino acids. In germline, CDR1 is SNHLY, CDR2 FYNNEI. The CDR3 region is CASITTGEGYTF. The CDR3 DNA reads TGTGCCAGCATCACGACAGGGGAAGGCTACACCTTC.

The chain uses TRBV5-4 and TRBJ2-5, with D perhaps given as TRBD1 or TRBD2 (6 bases each). The V end lost 2 bases, the J end lost 2 bases, and 16 bases lay between the germline ends. The CDR3 covers 16 residues. Germline CDR1 and CDR2: SGHNT and YYREEE (reference sequence). The CDR3 DNA reads TGTGCCAGCAGCTTCGGCGCAGGGGAGGCACAAGAGACCCAGTACTTC. This sequence encodes CASSFGAGEAQETQYF.

This clonotype was found a few times. The chain joins TRBV10-3 to TRBJ2-7; D uncertain. CDR1 and CDR2 (germline): ENHRY, SYGVKD. The CDR3 has 13 residues. V was cut by 8 bases and J by 3 bases, with 14 bases left in between. The CDR3 is CAIASESYYEQYF. Here the CDR3 DNA reads TGTGCCATCGCCAGCGAGAGCTACTACGAGCAGTACTTC.

Ten or more counts support this clonotype. This chain links TRBV29-1 with TRBJ2-7; 9 bases map to TRBD1. The CDR3 contains 13 residues. J gave up 2 bases and V 7 bases, and 6 bases lay outside the gene matches. Looked up from germline, CDR1 is SQVTM and CDR2 is ANQGSEA. In DNA form, the CDR3 reads TGCAGCGCCAGGACAGGGGCGACCTACGAGCAGTACTTC. The encoded protein is CSARTGATYEQYF.

The genes are TRBV29-1 and TRBJ2-7; maybe TRBD2 (5 bases). Trimming removed 6 bases at V and 0 bases at J, with 9 bases between. Germline V lookup: CDR1 SQVTM, CDR2 ANQGSEA. The CDR3 consists of 12 residues. For the CDR3, the DNA is TGCAGCGTCCCTAGCAGCTCCTACGAGCAGTACTTC. Its translation is CSVPSSSYEQYF.

This chain connects TRBV15 to TRBJ2-3; 10 bases map to TRBD2. There are 15 residues in the CDR3. Germline trimming cut 7 bases from V and 3 bases from J; bases unmatched to any gene: 7. CDR1 and CDR2 from the germline V gene are LNHNV and YYDKDF (reference sequence). This CDR3 reads CATTWQRGGTDTQYF. In nucleotides, the CDR3 is TGTGCCACCACCTGGCAGCGGGGGGGGACAGATACGCAGTATTTT.

CDR3 bases: TGTGCCAGTAGTATCGGGGGGAAGGCTCAGCCCCAGCATTTT. As protein: CASSIGGKAQPQHF. The V call is TRBV19, the J call TRBJ1-5; maybe TRBD1 (5 bases). V shed 3 bases and J shed 6 bases, with 12 bases lying between them. The CDR3 totals 14 residues. CDR1 and CDR2 (germline): LNHDA, SQIVND (reference sequence).

A remark on this clonotype: One end of the junction varies from germline; a read error may be responsible. The chain employs TRBV9 and TRBJ2-7; possibly TRBD2 for D (5 bases). The CDR3 totals 14 residues. The germline V gene has CDR1 SGDLS and CDR2 YYNGEE. CDR3 sequence reads: CASSVEVSPYEQYF. The DNA of the CDR3 is TGTGCCAGTAGCGTAGAGGTTTCCCCTTACGAGCAGTACTTC.

This clonotype was observed a handful of times. A much larger clone differs from this one at a single base, so this may be a read error. CDR3 region: CASSYGRAERYF. The CDR3 DNA follows: TGTGCCAGCAGTTACGGGCGGGCCGAGCGGTACTTC. The genes are TRBV7-8 and TRBJ2-7; D may be TRBD2 (5 bases). This CDR3 region has 12 residues. Germline lookup yields CDR1 SGHVS and CDR2 FQNEAQ.

The chain uses TRBV15 and TRBJ1-6, with D perhaps TRBD1 (6 bases). There are 17 residues in the CDR3. With 3 bases removed from V and 6 bases from J, the gap between germline ends came to 18 bases. The V gene's germline CDR1 is LNHNV and CDR2 YYDKDF (reference sequence). CDR3 region: CATSSGAGDLGNSPLHF. In nucleotides, the CDR3 is TGTGCCACCAGCAGCGGGGCAGGGGATTTGGGTAATTCACCCCTCCACTTT.

V and J are TRBV20-1 and TRBJ1-2; D is ambiguous. Per the germline V gene, CDR1 is DFQATT and CDR2 is SNEGSKA (reference sequence). CDR3 length equals 10 residues. Trimming shortened V by 3 bases and J by 1 base, and 0 bases separated the two germline ends. The CDR3 reads CSASNYGYTF. The CDR3 DNA is TGCAGTGCTAGTAACTATGGCTACACCTTC.